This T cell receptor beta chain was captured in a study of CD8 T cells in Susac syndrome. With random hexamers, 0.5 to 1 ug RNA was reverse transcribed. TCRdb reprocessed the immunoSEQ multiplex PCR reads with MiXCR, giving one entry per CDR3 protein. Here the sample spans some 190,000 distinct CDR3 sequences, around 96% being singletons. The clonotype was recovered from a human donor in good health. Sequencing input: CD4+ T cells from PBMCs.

The CDR3 region is CASSRSREEQYF. CDR3 DNA sequence: TGTGCCAGCAGTCGATCCAGGGAGGAGCAGTACTTC. The gene calls are TRBV6-5 and TRBJ2-7; D is perhaps TRBD1 or TRBD2 (5 bases each). The length of the CDR3 is 12 residues. Between the trimmed V and J ends, which lost 5 bases and 7 bases, there was a span of 12 bases. Germline V CDR1 and CDR2: MNHEY, SVGAGI.